One sample yielded the 10 T cell receptor beta chains listed below, sequenced in a study of CD8+CD57+ T cells in acquired aplastic anemia. The template used for profiling TCR beta VDJ and CDR3 was genomic DNA. TCRdb re-called the reads with MiXCR, one entry per CDR3 protein. The sample lists 190,000 or so distinct CDR3 sequences, around 60% seen once, with about 31% in the top ten. Sequenced input: sorted CD4+, CD8+, or CD8+CD57+ T cells (not recorded which) from PBMCs. Receptor source: a human donor in good health.

A note on this clonotype: At one of its ends the junction is not consistent with the germline gene, which may arise from a read error. This chain connects TRBV5-1 to TRBJ2-2; TRBD2 might be the D (5 bases). The CDR3 runs 14 residues. Germline CDR1 and CDR2: SGHRS and YFSETQ. The CDR3 protein is CASSLAGNAGELFF. CDR3 sequence (DNA): TGCGCCAGCAGCTTGGCCGGGAACGCCGGGGAGCTGTTTTTT.

This clonotype was observed a handful of times. The chain links TRBV15 to TRBJ2-2; D not certain. This CDR3 has 14 residues. Germline CDR1 reads LNHNV; CDR2 reads YYDKDF (reference sequence). Trimming removed 4 bases from V and 0 bases from J, with 6 bases in between. The CDR3 sequence is CATSKQSNTGELFF. CDR3 in DNA: TGTGCCACCAGCAAACAGTCGAACACCGGGGAGCTGTTTTTT.

This clonotype is a singleton in its sample. This chain uses TRBV19 with TRBJ1-2; 9 nucleotides match TRBD1. The length of the CDR3 is 14 residues. The V gene end was trimmed by 6 bases and the J gene end by 5 bases; junction bases not matched to a gene: 7. CDR1 is LNHDA, CDR2 SQIVND, per germline (reference sequence). The CDR3 loop is CASSPTGTGYGYTF. In DNA, the CDR3 is TGTGCCAGTAGCCCCACGGGGACAGGGTATGGCTACACCTTC. Complete variable domain (other parts from reference TRBV19 and TRBJ1-2): DGGITQSPKYLFRKEGQNVTLSCEQNLNHDAMYWYRQDPGQGLRLIYYSQIVNDFQKGDIAEGYSVSREKKESFPLTVTSAQKNPTAFYLCASSPTGTGYGYTFGSGTRLTVV.

The chain links TRBV10-3 to TRBJ2-7, with D maybe TRBD2 (5 bases). Germline V gives CDR1 ENHRY, CDR2 SYGVKD. V gave up 1 base and J gave up 3 bases, with 13 bases separating them. The CDR3 totals 15 residues. CDR3 in amino acids: CAISELKEGYYEQYF. The CDR3 nucleotides read TGTGCCATCAGTGAGTTGAAAGAGGGTTACTACGAGCAGTACTTC.

Only a few counts were recorded for this clonotype. The chain recombines TRBV24-1 with TRBJ2-7, with a tentative D call TRBD2 (6 bases). In germline, CDR1 is KGHDR, CDR2 SFDVKD. This CDR3 has 14 residues. Trimming took 4 bases from V and 0 from J, leaving 9 bases between them. As DNA, the CDR3 is TGTGCCACCAGTGAAGCCGGGAGCTCCTACGAGCAGTACTTC. Translation gives CATSEAGSSYEQYF.

The CDR3 loop reads CSGLAGGDNEQFF. The CDR3 bases are TGCAGTGGACTAGCGGGGGGAGACAATGAGCAGTTCTTC. This chain links TRBV20-1 with TRBJ2-1; 13 positions match TRBD2. The V and J ends lost 7 bases and 5 bases, in that order; junction bases with no gene match: 2. Germline V gene lookup returns CDR1 DFQATT and CDR2 SNEGSKA (reference sequence). CDR3 length: 13 residues.

This clonotype was observed a few times. The rearrangement joins TRBV10-3 to TRBJ1-1; D is perhaps TRBD1 (5 bases). CDR1 and CDR2 from the germline V gene are ENHRY and SYGVKD. The CDR3 sequence is 16 residues long. Trimming left V 8 bases short and J 6 bases short, with 25 bases between. CDR3 bases: TGTGCCATCTCCGAGGAGGGAGGGGTAGGTTTAGCTGAAGCTTTCTTT. Its protein product is CAISEEGGVGLAEAFF.

This CDR3 reads CASSLVGLAGIYNEQFF. The CDR3, as DNA: TGTGCCAGCAGCTTAGTGGGACTAGCGGGGATTTACAATGAGCAGTTCTTC. The V call is TRBV13, the J call TRBJ2-1; 13 nucleotides match TRBD2. This CDR3 comprises 17 residues. With V trimmed by 1 base and J by 4 bases, 4 bases remained unmatched. In germline, CDR1 is PRHDT, CDR2 FYEKMQ (reference sequence).

The J gene is TRBJ2-5, the V gene TRBV10-3, with D tentatively TRBD2 (6 bases). The tail of the sequence fits TRBJ2-1 better, so the J call may be wrong. Germline V gives CDR1 ENHRY, CDR2 SYGVKD. This CDR3 region has 16 residues. The DNA for the CDR3 is TGTGCCATCAGTGACCTGGCGGGAAACTCCTACAATGAGCAGTTCTTC. Translating gives CAISDLAGNSYNEQFF.

The genes are TRBV7-2 and TRBJ2-1; TRBD2 might be the D (6 bases). The CDR3 runs to 17 residues. The V end was cut by 4 bases, the J end by 2 bases, with 18 bases between. Germline V gene data show CDR1 as SGHTA and CDR2 as FQGNSA. CDR3 region: CASSSTLGLAPYNEQFF. DNA for the CDR3: TGTGCCAGCAGCTCAACCTTGGGGCTAGCGCCCTACAATGAGCAGTTCTTC.